The rows below give T cell receptor beta chains drawn from one sample of a study of blood T cell repertoires in COVID-19. Profiling relied on immunoSEQ multiplex PCR, and the TCRdb table lists in-frame clones only, not all of them. The sample lists about 160,000 clones; about 85% were seen once. Sequencing used peripheral blood. These receptors were obtained from a human donor with acute or convalescent COVID-19. The donor label of this sample is uncertain. Each CDR3 is given with its conserved first and last residue. Fields, in order: CDR3 length, clone size, D gene, V gene, J gene, CDR3 protein, CDR3 DNA. D genes are given only for firm matches. Clone size is stated in some rows and not others, as once, few, many or a class when expanded.

len: 16
abundance: once
d_gene: TRBD1
v_gene: TRBV2
j_gene: TRBJ2-5
CDR3aa: CASSFRKTGFQETQYF
CDR3nt: TGTGCCAGCAGTTTTCGGAAGACAGGGTTCCAGGAGACCCAGTACTTC

len: 17
abundance: -
d_gene: -
v_gene: TRBV7-3
j_gene: TRBJ2-2
CDR3aa: CASSLSAANANTGELFF
CDR3nt: TGTGCCAGCAGCTTAAGCGCAGCGAACGCGAACACCGGGGAGCTGTTTTTT

len: 13
abundance: few
d_gene: -
v_gene: TRBV27
j_gene: TRBJ1-5
CDR3aa: CASSRGANQPQHF
CDR3nt: TGTGCCAGCAGCCGCGGGGCCAATCAGCCCCAGCATTTT

len: 15
abundance: -
d_gene: TRBD1
v_gene: TRBV27
j_gene: TRBJ2-5
CDR3aa: CASSPTGTWGETQYF
CDR3nt: TGTGCCAGCAGTCCGACAGGGACCTGGGGAGAGACCCAGTACTTC

len: 14
abundance: few
d_gene: -
v_gene: TRBV15
j_gene: TRBJ1-1
CDR3aa: CATSNRQTGAEAFF
CDR3nt: TGTGCCACCAGCAACCGACAGACTGGGGCTGAAGCTTTCTTT

len: 15
abundance: -
d_gene: TRBD1
v_gene: TRBV5-1
j_gene: TRBJ1-2
CDR3aa: CASSLDRGVRGGYTF
CDR3nt: TGCGCCAGCAGCTTGGACAGGGGGGTTCGCGGTGGCTACACCTTC

len: 15
abundance: -
d_gene: TRBD1
v_gene: TRBV2
j_gene: TRBJ1-1
CDR3aa: CASRDRRQGSTEAFF
CDR3nt: TGTGCCAGCAGGGACCGAAGACAGGGCTCAACTGAAGCTTTCTTT

len: 15
abundance: -
d_gene: TRBD2
v_gene: TRBV5-1
j_gene: TRBJ2-2
CDR3aa: CASSLSGGNTGELFF
CDR3nt: TGCGCCAGCAGCTTGAGCGGGGGTAACACCGGGGAGCTGTTTTTT

len: 16
abundance: once
d_gene: -
v_gene: TRBV24-1
j_gene: TRBJ2-5
CDR3aa: CATSEPGSGTQETQYF
CDR3nt: TGTGCCACCAGTGAACCTGGATCCGGGACTCAAGAGACCCAGTACTTC

len: 15
abundance: -
d_gene: TRBD2
v_gene: TRBV11-2
j_gene: TRBJ2-1
CDR3aa: CASSLGVAGYNEQFF
CDR3nt: TGTGCCAGCAGCTTAGGAGTAGCGGGATACAATGAGCAGTTCTTC

len: 16
abundance: once
d_gene: -
v_gene: TRBV5-4
j_gene: TRBJ2-2
CDR3aa: CASSPFGSGASGELFF
CDR3nt: TGTGCCAGCAGCCCCTTCGGCTCAGGGGCGTCCGGGGAGCTGTTTTTT

len: 15
abundance: once
d_gene: -
v_gene: TRBV4-2
j_gene: TRBJ1-4
CDR3aa: CASSHDRLGNEKLFF
CDR3nt: TGTGCCAGCAGCCATGACAGGTTGGGTAATGAAAAACTGTTTTTT

len: 17
abundance: -
d_gene: TRBD1
v_gene: TRBV7-3
j_gene: TRBJ2-2
CDR3aa: CASSLGGQGAGTGELFF
CDR3nt: TGTGCCAGCAGCTTAGGAGGACAGGGGGCCGGCACCGGGGAGCTGTTTTTT

len: 15
abundance: few
d_gene: -
v_gene: TRBV7-7
j_gene: TRBJ2-1
CDR3aa: CASSLNPSSYNEQFF
CDR3nt: TGTGCCAGCAGCTTAAATCCCAGCTCCTACAATGAGCAGTTCTTC

len: 15
abundance: -
d_gene: TRBD1
v_gene: TRBV10-3
j_gene: TRBJ2-3
CDR3aa: CAISEGQGAADTQYF
CDR3nt: TGTGCCATCAGTGAGGGACAGGGGGCGGCAGATACGCAGTATTTT

len: 17
abundance: -
d_gene: -
v_gene: TRBV19
j_gene: TRBJ2-4
CDR3aa: CASTWCTDQGGKNIQYF
CDR3nt: TGTGCCAGTACCTGGTGCACGGACCAGGGCGGCAAAAACATTCAGTACTTC

len: 18
abundance: -
d_gene: -
v_gene: TRBV27
j_gene: TRBJ2-6
CDR3aa: CASSPLRTYGVGANVLTF
CDR3nt: TGTGCCAGCAGCCCTCTTAGGACATACGGAGTTGGGGCCAACGTCCTGACTTTC

len: 18
abundance: -
d_gene: -
v_gene: TRBV27
j_gene: TRBJ1-3
CDR3aa: CASSPRPTRTAIGNTIYF
CDR3nt: TGTGCCAGCAGTCCAAGGCCAACCCGGACTGCGATTGGAAACACCATATATTTT

len: 14
abundance: -
d_gene: -
v_gene: TRBV30
j_gene: TRBJ1-6
CDR3aa: CAWRSGPGNSPLHF
CDR3nt: TGTGCCTGGAGGTCAGGCCCGGGGAATTCACCCCTCCACTTT

len: 15
abundance: once
d_gene: TRBD1
v_gene: TRBV6-2/TRBV6-3
j_gene: TRBJ2-1
CDR3aa: CASSYWDRGRNEQFF
CDR3nt: TGTGCCAGCAGTTACTGGGACAGGGGTCGCAATGAGCAGTTCTTC

len: 16
abundance: -
d_gene: TRBD1
v_gene: TRBV5-1
j_gene: TRBJ2-1
CDR3aa: CASSLGPTGQGNEQFF
CDR3nt: TGCGCCAGCAGCTTGGGGCCCACGGGACAGGGCAATGAGCAGTTCTTC

len: 14
abundance: -
d_gene: -
v_gene: TRBV9
j_gene: TRBJ2-2
CDR3aa: CASSQGLRTGELFF
CDR3nt: TGTGCCAGCAGTCAGGGACTCCGTACCGGGGAGCTGTTTTTT

len: 16
abundance: few
d_gene: TRBD1
v_gene: TRBV4-1
j_gene: TRBJ2-7
CDR3aa: CASSQQGTGEGYEQYF
CDR3nt: TGCGCCAGCAGCCAACAAGGGACAGGGGAAGGCTACGAGCAGTACTTC

len: 13
abundance: -
d_gene: TRBD1
v_gene: TRBV12-3/TRBV12-4
j_gene: TRBJ1-1
CDR3aa: CASSLAGGVWAFF
CDR3nt: TGTGCCAGCAGTTTGGCAGGGGGCGTTTGGGCTTTCTTT

len: 15
abundance: -
d_gene: -
v_gene: TRBV7-9
j_gene: TRBJ1-1
CDR3aa: CASKLHGSMNTEAFF
CDR3nt: TGTGCCAGCAAATTGCACGGGAGCATGAACACTGAAGCTTTCTTT

len: 12
abundance: -
d_gene: -
v_gene: TRBV5-4
j_gene: TRBJ1-5
CDR3aa: CASSLAGEPQHF
CDR3nt: TGTGCCAGCAGCCTCGCCGGTGAGCCCCAGCATTTT

len: 14
abundance: -
d_gene: TRBD2
v_gene: TRBV19
j_gene: TRBJ2-5
CDR3aa: CASSISGGQETQYF
CDR3nt: TGTGCCAGTAGTATATCGGGGGGTCAAGAGACCCAGTACTTC

len: 16
abundance: few
d_gene: TRBD1
v_gene: TRBV5-4
j_gene: TRBJ1-2
CDR3aa: CASSSEPGQGAWGYTF
CDR3nt: TGTGCCAGCAGCTCCGAACCCGGACAGGGGGCGTGGGGCTACACCTTC

len: 12
abundance: -
d_gene: -
v_gene: TRBV10-3
j_gene: TRBJ1-5
CDR3aa: CASRGAGQPQHF
CDR3nt: TGTGCATCTCGGGGGGCCGGTCAGCCCCAGCATTTT

len: 17
abundance: once
d_gene: TRBD1
v_gene: TRBV7-9
j_gene: TRBJ1-1
CDR3aa: CASSGKAGGRGDTEAFF
CDR3nt: TGTGCCAGCAGCGGCAAGGCGGGAGGCAGGGGGGACACTGAAGCTTTCTTT

len: 15
abundance: -
d_gene: -
v_gene: TRBV10-3
j_gene: TRBJ1-1
CDR3aa: CAIRAGDGRNTEAFF
CDR3nt: TGTGCCATCAGGGCGGGAGACGGGCGGAACACTGAAGCTTTCTTT

len: 13
abundance: -
d_gene: -
v_gene: TRBV6-1
j_gene: TRBJ1-2
CDR3aa: CASSERGSRGYTF
CDR3nt: TGTGCCAGCAGTGAGCGGGGCTCCCGTGGCTACACCTTC

len: 12
abundance: few
d_gene: -
v_gene: TRBV7-9
j_gene: TRBJ1-1
CDR3aa: CASSDRGTEAFF
CDR3nt: TGTGCCAGCAGCGATCGGGGGACTGAAGCTTTCTTT

len: 15
abundance: -
d_gene: TRBD1
v_gene: TRBV4-3
j_gene: TRBJ1-5
CDR3aa: CASSRDRQGDQPQHF
CDR3nt: TGCGCCAGCAGCCGAGACCGACAGGGGGATCAGCCCCAGCATTTT

len: 17
abundance: -
d_gene: TRBD2
v_gene: TRBV11-2
j_gene: TRBJ2-5
CDR3aa: CASSLNMGGGFQETQYF
CDR3nt: TGTGCCAGCAGCCTAAACATGGGCGGGGGATTTCAAGAGACCCAGTACTTC

len: 14
abundance: once
d_gene: -
v_gene: TRBV7-3
j_gene: TRBJ2-2
CDR3aa: CASSPVANTGELFF
CDR3nt: TGTGCCAGCAGCCCGGTGGCGAACACCGGGGAGCTGTTTTTT

len: 15
abundance: -
d_gene: -
v_gene: TRBV19
j_gene: TRBJ1-3
CDR3aa: CASNDRKGGLDTIYF
CDR3nt: TGTGCCAGTAACGACAGGAAGGGTGGCTTAGACACCATATATTTT

len: 16
abundance: -
d_gene: TRBD1
v_gene: TRBV4-1
j_gene: TRBJ1-4
CDR3aa: CASSQRSGTGNEKLFF
CDR3nt: TGCGCCAGCAGCCAACGTTCCGGGACAGGGAATGAAAAACTGTTTTTT

len: 14
abundance: -
d_gene: TRBD1
v_gene: TRBV27
j_gene: TRBJ1-5
CDR3aa: CASSFIRGSQPQHF
CDR3nt: TGTGCCAGCAGTTTCATCAGGGGGAGTCAGCCCCAGCATTTT

len: 12
abundance: -
d_gene: TRBD1
v_gene: TRBV3-1/TRBV3-2
j_gene: TRBJ1-1
CDR3aa: CASRDRGPEAFF
CDR3nt: TGTGCCAGCCGGGACAGGGGGCCGGAAGCTTTCTTT

len: 17
abundance: -
d_gene: TRBD1
v_gene: TRBV18
j_gene: TRBJ1-1
CDR3aa: CASSPQTQGRLNTEAFF
CDR3nt: TGTGCCAGCTCACCACAAACACAGGGGAGGTTGAACACTGAAGCTTTCTTT

len: 20
abundance: few
d_gene: TRBD1
v_gene: TRBV7-6
j_gene: TRBJ2-6
CDR3aa: CASSENLGQGAEAGANVLTF
CDR3nt: TGTGCCAGCAGCGAAAACTTGGGACAGGGGGCGGAGGCTGGGGCCAACGTCCTGACTTTC

len: 15
abundance: -
d_gene: TRBD2
v_gene: TRBV6-2/TRBV6-3
j_gene: TRBJ2-3
CDR3aa: CASSRTSGGYDTQYF
CDR3nt: TGTGCCAGCAGTCGGACTAGCGGGGGGTATGATACGCAGTATTTT

len: 15
abundance: -
d_gene: -
v_gene: TRBV2
j_gene: TRBJ1-5
CDR3aa: CASSLEKYSNQPQHF
CDR3nt: TGTGCCAGCAGCTTAGAGAAATATAGCAATCAGCCCCAGCATTTT

len: 16
abundance: -
d_gene: -
v_gene: TRBV2
j_gene: TRBJ1-3
CDR3aa: CASSAIVSNSGNTIYF
CDR3nt: TGTGCCAGCAGTGCGATAGTCTCAAACTCTGGAAACACCATATATTTT